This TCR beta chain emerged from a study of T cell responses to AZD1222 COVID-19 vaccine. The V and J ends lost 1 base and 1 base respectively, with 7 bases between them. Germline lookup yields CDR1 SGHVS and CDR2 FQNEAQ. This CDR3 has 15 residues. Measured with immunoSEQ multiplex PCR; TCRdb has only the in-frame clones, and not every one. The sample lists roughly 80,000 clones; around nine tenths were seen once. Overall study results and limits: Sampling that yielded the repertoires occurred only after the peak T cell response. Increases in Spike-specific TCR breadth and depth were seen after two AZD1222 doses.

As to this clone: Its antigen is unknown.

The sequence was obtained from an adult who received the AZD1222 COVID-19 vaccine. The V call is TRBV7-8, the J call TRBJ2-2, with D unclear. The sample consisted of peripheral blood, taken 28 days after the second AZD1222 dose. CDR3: CASSLGVGNTGELFF. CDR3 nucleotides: TGTGCCAGCAGCTTAGGGGTGGGGAACACCGGGGAGCTGTTTTTT.